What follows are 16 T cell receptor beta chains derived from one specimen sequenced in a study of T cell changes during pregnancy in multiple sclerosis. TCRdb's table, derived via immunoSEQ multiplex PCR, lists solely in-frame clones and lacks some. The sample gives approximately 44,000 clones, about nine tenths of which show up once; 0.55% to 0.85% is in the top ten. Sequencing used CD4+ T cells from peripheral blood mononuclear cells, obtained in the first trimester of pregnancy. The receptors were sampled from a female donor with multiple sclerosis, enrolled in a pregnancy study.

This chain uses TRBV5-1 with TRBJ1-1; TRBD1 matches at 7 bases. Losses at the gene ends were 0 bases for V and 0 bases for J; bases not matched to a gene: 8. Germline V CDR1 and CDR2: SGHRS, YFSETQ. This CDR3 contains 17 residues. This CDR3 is CASSLAQNRGMNTEAFF. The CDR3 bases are TGCGCCAGCAGCTTGGCCCAAAACAGGGGAATGAACACTGAAGCTTTCTTT.

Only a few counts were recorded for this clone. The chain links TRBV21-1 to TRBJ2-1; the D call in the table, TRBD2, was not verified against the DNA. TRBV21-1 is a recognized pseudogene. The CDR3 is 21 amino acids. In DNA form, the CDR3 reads TGTGCCAGCAGCAAAGGCCCCCGGGGACTAGCGGGAGGGCCAGGTAACAATGAGCAGTTCTTC. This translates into CASSKGPRGLAGGPGNNEQFF.

As DNA, the CDR3 is TGCGCCAGCAGTCAGCCCGGAGGGTCTGGAAACACCATATATTTT. It specifies CASSQPGGSGNTIYF. The chain carries TRBV23-1 and TRBJ1-3, with unresolved D. TRBV23-1 has ORF status, its function being uncertain. The CDR3 consists of 15 residues. V was pared by 3 bases and J by 1 base, with 10 bases between.

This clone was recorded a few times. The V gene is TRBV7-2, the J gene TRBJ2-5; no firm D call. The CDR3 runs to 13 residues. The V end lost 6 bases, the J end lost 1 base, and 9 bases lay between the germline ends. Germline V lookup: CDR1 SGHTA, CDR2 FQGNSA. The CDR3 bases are TGTGCCAGCAGACAGTTCGGCCAAGAGACCCAGTACTTC. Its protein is CASRQFGQETQYF. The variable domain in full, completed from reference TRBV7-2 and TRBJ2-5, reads GAGVSQSPSNKVTEKGKDVELRCDPISGHTALYWYRQSLGQGLEFLIYFQGNSAPDKSGLPSDRFSAERTGGSVSTLTIQRTQQEDSAVYLCASRQFGQETQYFGPGTRLLVL.

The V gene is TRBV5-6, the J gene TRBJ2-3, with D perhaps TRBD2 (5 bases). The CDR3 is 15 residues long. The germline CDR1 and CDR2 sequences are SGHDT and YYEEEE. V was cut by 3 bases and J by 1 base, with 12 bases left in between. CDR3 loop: CASSSLVSRTDTQYF. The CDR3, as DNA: TGTGCCAGCAGCTCACTAGTGTCACGCACAGATACGCAGTATTTT.

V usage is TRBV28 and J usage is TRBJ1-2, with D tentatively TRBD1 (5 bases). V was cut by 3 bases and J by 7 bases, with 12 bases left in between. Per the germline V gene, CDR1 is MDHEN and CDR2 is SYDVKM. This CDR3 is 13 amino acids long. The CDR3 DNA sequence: TGTGCCAGCAGTTTCTCGGGGGAAGGTGGCTACACCTTC. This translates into CASSFSGEGGYTF.

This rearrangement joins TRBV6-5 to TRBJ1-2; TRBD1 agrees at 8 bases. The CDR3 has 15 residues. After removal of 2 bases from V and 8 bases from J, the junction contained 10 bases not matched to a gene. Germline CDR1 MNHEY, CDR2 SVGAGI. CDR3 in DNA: TGTGCCAGCAGTTACGCCTTGGGACAGGTCTCAGGCTACACCTTC. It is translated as CASSYALGQVSGYTF.

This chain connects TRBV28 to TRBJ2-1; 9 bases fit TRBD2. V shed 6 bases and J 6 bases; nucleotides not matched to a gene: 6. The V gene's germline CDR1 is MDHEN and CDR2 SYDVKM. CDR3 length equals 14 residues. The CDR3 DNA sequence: TGTGCCAGCAGCCAGGGCGGGAGGGCCAATGAGCAGTTCTTC. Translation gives CASSQGGRANEQFF.

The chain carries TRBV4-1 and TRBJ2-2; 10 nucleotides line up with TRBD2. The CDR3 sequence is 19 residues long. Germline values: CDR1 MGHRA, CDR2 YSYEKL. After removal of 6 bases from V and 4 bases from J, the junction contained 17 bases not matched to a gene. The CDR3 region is CASSTLSSGRFVGTGELFF. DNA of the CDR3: TGCGCCAGCAGTACTCTATCTAGCGGGAGATTTGTAGGCACCGGGGAGCTGTTTTTT.

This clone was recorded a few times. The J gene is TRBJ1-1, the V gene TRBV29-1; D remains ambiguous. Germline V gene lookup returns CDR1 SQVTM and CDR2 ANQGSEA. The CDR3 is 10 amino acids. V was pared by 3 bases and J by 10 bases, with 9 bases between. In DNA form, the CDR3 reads TGCAGCGTTGATCTGAGGCCAGCTTTCTTT. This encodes CSVDLRPAFF.

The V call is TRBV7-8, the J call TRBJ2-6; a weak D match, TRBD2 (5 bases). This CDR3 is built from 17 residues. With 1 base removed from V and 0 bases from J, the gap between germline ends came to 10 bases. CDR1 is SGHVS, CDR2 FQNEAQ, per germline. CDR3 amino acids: CASSLGGILSGANVLTF. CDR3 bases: TGTGCCAGCAGCTTAGGAGGGATTCTCTCTGGGGCCAACGTCCTGACTTTC.

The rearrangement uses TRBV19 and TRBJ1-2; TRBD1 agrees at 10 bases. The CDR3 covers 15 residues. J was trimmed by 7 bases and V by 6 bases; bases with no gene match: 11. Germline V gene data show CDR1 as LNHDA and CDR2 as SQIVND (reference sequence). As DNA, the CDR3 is TGTGCCAGTAGCCTACCCGACAGGGGGCGGAGTGGCTACACCTTC. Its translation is CASSLPDRGRSGYTF.

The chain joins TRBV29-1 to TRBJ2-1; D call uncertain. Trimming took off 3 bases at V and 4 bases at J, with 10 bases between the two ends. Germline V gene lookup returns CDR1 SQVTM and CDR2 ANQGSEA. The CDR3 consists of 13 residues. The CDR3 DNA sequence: TGCAGCGTTGACGTAGCAACTTACAATGAGCAGTTCTTC. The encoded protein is CSVDVATYNEQFF.

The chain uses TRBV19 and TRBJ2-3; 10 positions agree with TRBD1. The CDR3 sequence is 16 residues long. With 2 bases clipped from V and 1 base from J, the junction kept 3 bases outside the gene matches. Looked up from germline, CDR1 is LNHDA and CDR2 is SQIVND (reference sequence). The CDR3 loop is CASSILGTGGTDTQYF. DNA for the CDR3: TGTGCCAGTAGTATATTGGGGACAGGGGGCACAGATACGCAGTATTTT.

The CDR3 sequence: CASSFRTGGRTEAFF. The CDR3 region has the DNA TGCGCCAGCAGCTTCCGGACAGGGGGCAGGACTGAAGCTTTCTTT. This sequence joins TRBV4-1 and TRBJ1-1; the match to TRBD1 covers 11 bases. Per germline, CDR1 MGHRA and CDR2 YSYEKL. This CDR3 region has 15 residues. With V trimmed by 5 bases and J by 5 bases, 7 bases remained unmatched.

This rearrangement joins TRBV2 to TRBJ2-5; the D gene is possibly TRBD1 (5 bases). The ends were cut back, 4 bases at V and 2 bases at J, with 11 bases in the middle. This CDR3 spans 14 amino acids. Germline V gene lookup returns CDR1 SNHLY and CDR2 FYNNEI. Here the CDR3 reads CASSAFRAQETQYF. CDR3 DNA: TGTGCCAGCAGTGCTTTCAGGGCTCAAGAGACCCAGTACTTC.